This TCR beta chain was captured by sequencing in a study of shared clonotypes between healthy human individuals. The V gene end was trimmed by 0 bases and the J gene end by 2 bases; junction bases not matched to a gene: 6. This CDR3 is built from 18 residues. Germline V gene sequence: CDR1 SGHRS, CDR2 YFSETQ. Only Caucasian adults living in Nashville, Tennessee served as donors. Generated by immunoSEQ multiplex PCR, the TCRdb table keeps only in-frame clones and is missing some. The sample has some 1,400,000 clones, roughly 96% seen once; the top ten hold approximately 1.1%. The chain employs TRBV5-1 and TRBJ2-1; 12 bases agree with TRBD2. The sample consisted of naive CD4+ T cells sorted from blood. As for subset: CD45RA+ positively selected. The clonotype comes from a man between 25 and 39 years old in good health. The CDR3 sequence is CASSLVGTSGYTYNEQFF. The CDR3 DNA sequence: TGCGCCAGCAGCTTGGTGGGGACTAGCGGGTATACCTACAATGAGCAGTTCTTC.